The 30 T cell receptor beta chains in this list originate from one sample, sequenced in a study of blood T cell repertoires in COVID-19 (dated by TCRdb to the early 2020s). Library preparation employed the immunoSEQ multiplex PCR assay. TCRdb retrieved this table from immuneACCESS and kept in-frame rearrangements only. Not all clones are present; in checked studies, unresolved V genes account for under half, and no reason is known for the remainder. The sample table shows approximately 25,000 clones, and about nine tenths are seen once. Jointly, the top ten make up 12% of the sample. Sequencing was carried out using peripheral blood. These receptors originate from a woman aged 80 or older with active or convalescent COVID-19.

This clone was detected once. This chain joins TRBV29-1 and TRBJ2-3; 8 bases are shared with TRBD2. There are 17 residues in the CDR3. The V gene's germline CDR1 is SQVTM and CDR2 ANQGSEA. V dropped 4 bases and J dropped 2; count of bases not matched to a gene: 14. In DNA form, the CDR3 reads TGCAGCGTTGTCGGAGGGACCCAGCGGGGGCCCACAGATACGCAGTATTTT. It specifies CSVVGGTQRGPTDTQYF.

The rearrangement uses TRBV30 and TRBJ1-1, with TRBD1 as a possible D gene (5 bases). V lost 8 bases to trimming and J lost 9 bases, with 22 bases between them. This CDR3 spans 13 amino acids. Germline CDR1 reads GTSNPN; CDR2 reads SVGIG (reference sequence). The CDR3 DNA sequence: TGTGCCCTGAACTCTGGGGAGGGACTTAAAGCTTTCTTT. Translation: CALNSGEGLKAFF. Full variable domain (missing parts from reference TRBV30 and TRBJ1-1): SQTIHQWPATLVQPVGSPLSLECTVEGTSNPNLYWYRQAAGRGLQLLFYSVGIGQISSEVPQNLSASRPQDRQFILSSKKLLLSDSGFYLCALNSGEGLKAFFGQGTRLTVV.

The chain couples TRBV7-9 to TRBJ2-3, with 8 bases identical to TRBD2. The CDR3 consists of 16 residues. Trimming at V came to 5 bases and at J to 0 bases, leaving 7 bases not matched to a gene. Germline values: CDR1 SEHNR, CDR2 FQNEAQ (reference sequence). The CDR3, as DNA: TGTGCCAGCAGCAACCGAGCGGGGGCCAGCACAGATACGCAGTATTTT. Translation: CASSNRAGASTDTQYF. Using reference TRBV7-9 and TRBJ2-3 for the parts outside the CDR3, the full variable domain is DTGVSQNPRHKITKRGQNVTFRCDPISEHNRLYWYRQTLGQGPEFLTYFQNEAQLEKSRLLSDRFSAERPKGSFSTLEIQRTEQGDSAMYLCASSNRAGASTDTQYFGPGTRLTVL.

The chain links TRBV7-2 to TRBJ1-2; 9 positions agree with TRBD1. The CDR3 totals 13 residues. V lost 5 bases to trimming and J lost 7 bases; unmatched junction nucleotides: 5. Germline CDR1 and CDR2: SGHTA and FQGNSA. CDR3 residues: CASSQGQGSGYTF. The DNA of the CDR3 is TGTGCCAGCAGCCAGGGACAGGGTAGTGGCTACACCTTC. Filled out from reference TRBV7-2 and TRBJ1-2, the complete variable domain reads GAGVSQSPSNKVTEKGKDVELRCDPISGHTALYWYRQSLGQGLEFLIYFQGNSAPDKSGLPSDRFSAERTGGSVSTLTIQRTQQEDSAVYLCASSQGQGSGYTFGSGTRLTVV.

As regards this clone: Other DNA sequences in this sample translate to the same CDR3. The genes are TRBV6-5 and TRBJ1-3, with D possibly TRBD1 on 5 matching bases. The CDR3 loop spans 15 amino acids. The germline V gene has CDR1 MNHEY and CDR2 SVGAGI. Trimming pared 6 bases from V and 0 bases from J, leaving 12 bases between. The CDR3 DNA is TGTGCCAGCAGAGTGGGGCTCGACTCTGGAAACACCATATATTTT. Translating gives CASRVGLDSGNTIYF.

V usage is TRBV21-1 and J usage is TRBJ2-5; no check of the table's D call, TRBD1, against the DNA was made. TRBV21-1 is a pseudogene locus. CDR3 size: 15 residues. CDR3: CASSPRGRTGGTQYF. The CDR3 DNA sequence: TGTGCCAGCAGCCCCCGAGGTCGTACAGGGGGTACCCAGTACTTC.

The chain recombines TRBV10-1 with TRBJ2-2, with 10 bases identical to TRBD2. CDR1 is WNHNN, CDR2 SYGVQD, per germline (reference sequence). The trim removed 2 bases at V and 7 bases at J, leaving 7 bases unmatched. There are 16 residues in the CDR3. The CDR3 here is CASSESGRAFSGELFF. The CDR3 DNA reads TGCGCCAGCAGTGAGAGCGGGAGGGCCTTCAGCGGGGAGCTGTTTTTT.

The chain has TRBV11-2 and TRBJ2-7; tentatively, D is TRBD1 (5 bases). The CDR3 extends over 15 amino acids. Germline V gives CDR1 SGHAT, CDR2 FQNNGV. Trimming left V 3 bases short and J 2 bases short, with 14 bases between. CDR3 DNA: TGTGCCAGCAGCTTGGGCGACAGCCATACCTACGAGCAGTACTTC. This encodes CASSLGDSHTYEQYF.

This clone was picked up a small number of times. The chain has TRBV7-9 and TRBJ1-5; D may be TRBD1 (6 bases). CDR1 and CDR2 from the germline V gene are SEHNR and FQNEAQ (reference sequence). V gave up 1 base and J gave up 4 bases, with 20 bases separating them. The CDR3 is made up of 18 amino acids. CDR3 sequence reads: CASSLDPGLGTKNQPQHF. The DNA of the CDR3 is TGTGCCAGCAGCTTAGATCCGGGTCTCGGGACAAAGAATCAGCCCCAGCATTTT.

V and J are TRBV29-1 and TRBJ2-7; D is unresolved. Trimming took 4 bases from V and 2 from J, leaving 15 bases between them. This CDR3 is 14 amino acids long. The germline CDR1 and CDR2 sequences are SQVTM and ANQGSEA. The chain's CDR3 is CSVVARASTYEQYF. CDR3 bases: TGCAGCGTTGTAGCCCGAGCGAGTACCTACGAGCAGTACTTC.

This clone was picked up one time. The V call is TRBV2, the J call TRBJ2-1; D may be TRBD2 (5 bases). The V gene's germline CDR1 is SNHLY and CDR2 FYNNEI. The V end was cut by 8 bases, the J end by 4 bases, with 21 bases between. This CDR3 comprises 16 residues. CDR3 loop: CASCYRGASVYNEQFF. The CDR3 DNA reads TGTGCCAGCTGCTACCGGGGAGCGAGCGTATACAATGAGCAGTTCTTC.

Here the CDR3 DNA reads TGTGCCACCAGTGTTCAGGGATCCCAGCCCCAGCATTTT. Translating it yields CATSVQGSQPQHF. This rearrangement joins TRBV24-1 to TRBJ1-5; TRBD1 is a possible D gene (5 bases). Per the germline V gene, CDR1 is KGHDR and CDR2 is SFDVKD. Trimming took 5 bases from V and 7 from J, leaving 11 bases between them. The CDR3 is 13 residues long.

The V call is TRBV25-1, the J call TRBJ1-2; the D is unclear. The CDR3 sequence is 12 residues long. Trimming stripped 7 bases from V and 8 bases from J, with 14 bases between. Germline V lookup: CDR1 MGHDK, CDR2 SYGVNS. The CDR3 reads CASKIGEEGYTF. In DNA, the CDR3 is TGTGCCAGCAAAATTGGTGAAGAGGGCTACACCTTC.

CDR3 DNA sequence: TGTGCCAGTTCTGGACAGGGGCTAACTAATGAAAAACTGTTTTTT. This translates into CASSGQGLTNEKLFF. The chain joins TRBV19 to TRBJ1-4; 9 bases are a match to TRBD1. J gave up 1 base and V 8 bases, and 5 bases lay outside the gene matches. Germline CDR1 and CDR2: LNHDA and SQIVND (reference sequence). This CDR3 comprises 15 residues.

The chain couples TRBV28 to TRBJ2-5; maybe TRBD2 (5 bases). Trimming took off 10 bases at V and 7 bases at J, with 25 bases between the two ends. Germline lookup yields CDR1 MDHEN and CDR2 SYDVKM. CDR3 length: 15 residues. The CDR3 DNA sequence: TGTGCCACCTCACGGAGGTGGTCTCCGTCGGGGACCCAGTACTTC. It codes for CATSRRWSPSGTQYF.

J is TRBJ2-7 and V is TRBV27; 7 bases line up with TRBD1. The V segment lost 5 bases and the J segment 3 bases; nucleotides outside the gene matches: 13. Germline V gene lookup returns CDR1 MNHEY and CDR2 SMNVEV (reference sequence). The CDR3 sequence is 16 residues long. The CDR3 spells CASSLLSTGNLYEQYF. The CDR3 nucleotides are TGTGCCAGCAGTCTACTCTCGACAGGGAACCTCTACGAGCAGTACTTC.

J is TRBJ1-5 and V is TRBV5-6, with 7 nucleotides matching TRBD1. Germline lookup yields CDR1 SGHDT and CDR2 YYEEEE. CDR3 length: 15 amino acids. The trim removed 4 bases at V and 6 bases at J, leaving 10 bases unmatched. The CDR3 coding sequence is TGTGCCAGCAGCCGACTAGACAGGGTGAGTCAGCCCCAGCATTTT. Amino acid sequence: CASSRLDRVSQPQHF.

CDR3 bases: TGTGCCAGCTGGGGGGGGTCCCCGAGGGCAAATTCACCCCTCCACTTT. It translates to CASWGGSPRANSPLHF. The chain joins TRBV19 to TRBJ1-6; the D gene is possibly TRBD1 (5 bases). V was trimmed by 9 bases and J by 7 bases, leaving 22 bases between them. The CDR3 has 16 residues. Germline loops: CDR1 LNHDA, CDR2 SQIVND (reference sequence).

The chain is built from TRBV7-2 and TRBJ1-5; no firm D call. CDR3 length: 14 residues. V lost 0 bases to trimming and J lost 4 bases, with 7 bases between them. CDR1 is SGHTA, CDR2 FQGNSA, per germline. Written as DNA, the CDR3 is TGTGCCAGCAGCTTAGCCCAAATTAATCAGCCCCAGCATTTT. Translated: CASSLAQINQPQHF.

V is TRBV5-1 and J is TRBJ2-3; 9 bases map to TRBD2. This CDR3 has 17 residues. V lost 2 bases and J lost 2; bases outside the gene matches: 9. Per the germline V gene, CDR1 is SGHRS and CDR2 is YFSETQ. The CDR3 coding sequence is TGCGCCAGCAGCTTAGGGACTAGCTGGAGACTCACAGATACGCAGTATTTT. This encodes CASSLGTSWRLTDTQYF.

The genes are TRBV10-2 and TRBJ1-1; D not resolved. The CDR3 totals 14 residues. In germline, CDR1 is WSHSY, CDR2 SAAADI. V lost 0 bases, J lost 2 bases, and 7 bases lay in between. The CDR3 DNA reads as TGCGCCAGCAGTGAGTCGAGAGGAAACACTGAAGCTTTCTTT. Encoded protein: CASSESRGNTEAFF.

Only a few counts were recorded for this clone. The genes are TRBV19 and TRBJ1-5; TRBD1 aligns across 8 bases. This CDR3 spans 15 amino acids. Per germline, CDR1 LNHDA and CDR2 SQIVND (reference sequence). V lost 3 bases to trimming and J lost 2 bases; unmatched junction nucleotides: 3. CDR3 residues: CASSIMTGGNQPQHF. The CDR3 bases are TGTGCCAGTAGTATTATGACAGGGGGCAATCAGCCCCAGCATTTT.

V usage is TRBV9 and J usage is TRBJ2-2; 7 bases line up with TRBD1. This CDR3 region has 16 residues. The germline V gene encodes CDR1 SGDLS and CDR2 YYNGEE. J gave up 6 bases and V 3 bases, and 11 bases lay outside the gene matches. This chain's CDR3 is CASSGEGAWIAGELFF. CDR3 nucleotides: TGTGCCAGCAGCGGAGAGGGGGCTTGGATCGCCGGGGAGCTGTTTTTT. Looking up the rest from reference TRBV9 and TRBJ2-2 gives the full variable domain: DSGVTQTPKHLITATGQRVTLRCSPRSGDLSVYWYQQSLDQGLQFLIQYYNGEERAKGNILERFSAQQFPDLHSELNLSSLELGDSALYFCASSGEGAWIAGELFFGEGSRLTVL.

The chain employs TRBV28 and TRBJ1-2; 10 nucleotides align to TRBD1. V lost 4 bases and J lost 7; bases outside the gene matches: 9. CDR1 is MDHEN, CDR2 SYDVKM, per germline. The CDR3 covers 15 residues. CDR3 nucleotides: TGTGCCAGCAGTTCCCAATCGACAGGGGGCGGTGGCTACACCTTC. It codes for CASSSQSTGGGGYTF.

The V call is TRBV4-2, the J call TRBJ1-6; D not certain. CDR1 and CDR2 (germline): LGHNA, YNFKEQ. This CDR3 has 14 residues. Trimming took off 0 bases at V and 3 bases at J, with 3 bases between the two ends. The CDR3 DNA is TGTGCCAGCAGCCAAGACAGCTATAATTCACCCCTCCACTTT. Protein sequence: CASSQDSYNSPLHF.

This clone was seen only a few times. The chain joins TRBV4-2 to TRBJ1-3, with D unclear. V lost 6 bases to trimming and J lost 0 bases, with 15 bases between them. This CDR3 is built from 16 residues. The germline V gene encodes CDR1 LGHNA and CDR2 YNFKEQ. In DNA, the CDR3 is TGTGCCAGCAGTCGTAACAAAAACCCCTCTGGAAACACCATATATTTT. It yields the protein CASSRNKNPSGNTIYF.

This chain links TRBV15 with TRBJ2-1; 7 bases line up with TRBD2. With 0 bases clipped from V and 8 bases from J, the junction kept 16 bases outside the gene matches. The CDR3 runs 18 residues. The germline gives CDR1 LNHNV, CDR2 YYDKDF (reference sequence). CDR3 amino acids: CATSREGGVSGYVDEQFF. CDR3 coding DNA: TGTGCCACCAGCAGAGAGGGGGGGGTAAGCGGGTATGTCGATGAGCAGTTCTTC.

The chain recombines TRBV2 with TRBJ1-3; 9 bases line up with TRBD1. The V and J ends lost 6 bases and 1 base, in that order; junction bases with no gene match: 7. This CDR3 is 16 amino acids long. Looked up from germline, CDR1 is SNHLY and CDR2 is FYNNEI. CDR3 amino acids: CASRTLDRGSGNTIYF. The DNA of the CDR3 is TGTGCCAGCAGGACCCTTGACAGGGGGTCTGGAAACACCATATATTTT.

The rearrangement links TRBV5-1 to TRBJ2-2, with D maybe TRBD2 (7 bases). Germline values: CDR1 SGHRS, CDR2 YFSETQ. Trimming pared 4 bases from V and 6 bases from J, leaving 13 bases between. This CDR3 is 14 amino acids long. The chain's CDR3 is CASSLGAGAGELFF. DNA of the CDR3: TGCGCCAGCAGCCTGGGGGCGGGAGCCGGGGAGCTGTTTTTT.

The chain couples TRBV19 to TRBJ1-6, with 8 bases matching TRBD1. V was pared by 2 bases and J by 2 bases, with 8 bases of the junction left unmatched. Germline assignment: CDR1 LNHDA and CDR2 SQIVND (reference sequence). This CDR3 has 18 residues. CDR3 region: CASSIQGARMTYNSPLHF. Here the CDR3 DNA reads TGTGCCAGTAGTATACAGGGGGCGCGAATGACCTATAATTCACCCCTCCACTTT.